There are many counts of the clone carrying this T cell receptor beta chain. Its specificity is unknown. Each TCR cDNA molecule bore a unique molecular identifier. TCRdb used MiXCR to reprocess the 5' RACE reads, holding one entry per CDR3 protein. In the table there are tens of thousands of distinct CDR3 sequences, roughly 5.2% of which are singletons. Stated time point: sample taken at primary tumor resection. The approximately 69 donors had untreated early-stage non-small cell lung cancer. The CDR3 contains 16 residues. V was pared by 1 base and J by 7 bases, with 5 bases of the junction left unmatched. Germline-derived CDR1 and CDR2 are SEHNR and FQNEAQ (reference sequence). The record originates from a study of spatial heterogeneity in lung cancer. As for the study in general: Unique TCR and UMI combinations averaged more than ten appearances each in raw reads.

Study results and limitations: Among blood samples, ubiquitous expanded tumor TCRs appeared more at resection than at follow-up.

This specimen consisted of PBMCs, obtained at surgery. The chain uses TRBV7-9 and TRBJ2-2; 11 positions agree with TRBD2. The clonotype comes from a female donor with early-stage non-small cell lung cancer. The CDR3 bases are TGTGCCAGCAGCTTAGAAGGACTAGCGGGTCGCGGGGAGCTGTTTTTT. This encodes CASSLEGLAGRGELFF.